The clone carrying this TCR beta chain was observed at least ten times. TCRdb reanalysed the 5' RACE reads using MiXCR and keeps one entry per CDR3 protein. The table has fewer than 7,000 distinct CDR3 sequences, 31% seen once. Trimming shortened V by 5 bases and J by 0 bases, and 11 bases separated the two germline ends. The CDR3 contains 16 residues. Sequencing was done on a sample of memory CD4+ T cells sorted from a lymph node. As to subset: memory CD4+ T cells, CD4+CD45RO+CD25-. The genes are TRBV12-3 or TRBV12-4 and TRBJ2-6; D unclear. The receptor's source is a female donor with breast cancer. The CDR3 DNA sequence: TGTGCCAGCAGTCATTACCGGGCCTCTGGGGCCAACGTCCTGACTTTC. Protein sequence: CASSHYRASGANVLTF.